This T cell receptor (beta chain) is from a study of Ad26.COV2.S vaccination and SARS-CoV-2 variants. Trimming shortened V by 4 bases and J by 4 bases, and 18 bases separated the two germline ends. The CDR3 is 16 amino acids. Germline CDR1 reads SGHRS; CDR2 reads YFSETQ. The treatment was: roughly 19 received Ad26.COV2.S at low or high dose, single or two shots; roughly five received placebo; per-sample allocation not given. Samples analyzed were those drawn on day 63 after the first vaccine or placebo injection. Data came from immunoSEQ multiplex PCR; TCRdb stores just in-frame clones and leaves some out. This sample has some 410,000 clones, with 80% to 95% found just once.

The chain carries TRBV5-1 and TRBJ2-1; no definite D call. The input for sequencing was peripheral blood, taken in a trial of Ad26.COV2.S vaccine versus placebo. The clonotype was recovered from a person between 18 and 65 years old who received the Ad26.COV2.S COVID-19 vaccine or a placebo. Here the CDR3 reads CASSPSPIGLYNEQFF. CDR3 nucleotide sequence: TGCGCCAGCAGCCCGTCTCCCATTGGCCTTTACAATGAGCAGTTCTTC. Supplemented by reference TRBV5-1 and TRBJ2-1, the full variable domain reads KAGVTQTPRYLIKTRGQQVTLSCSPISGHRSVSWYQQTPGQGLQFLFEYFSETQRNKGNFPGRFSGRQFSNSRSEMNVSTLELGDSALYLCASSPSPIGLYNEQFFGPGTRLTVL.